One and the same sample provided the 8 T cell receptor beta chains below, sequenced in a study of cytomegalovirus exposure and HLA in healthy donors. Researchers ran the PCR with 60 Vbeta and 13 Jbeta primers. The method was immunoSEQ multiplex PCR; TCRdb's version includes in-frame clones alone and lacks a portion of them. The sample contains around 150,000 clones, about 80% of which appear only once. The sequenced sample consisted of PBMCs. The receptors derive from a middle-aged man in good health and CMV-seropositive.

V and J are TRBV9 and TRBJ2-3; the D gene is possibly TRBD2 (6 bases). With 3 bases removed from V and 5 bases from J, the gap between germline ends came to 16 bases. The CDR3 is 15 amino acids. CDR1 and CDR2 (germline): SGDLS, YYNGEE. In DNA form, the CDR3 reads TGTGCCAGCAGCGATCTTCCCGGAGGGAGAGATACGCAGTATTTT. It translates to CASSDLPGGRDTQYF.

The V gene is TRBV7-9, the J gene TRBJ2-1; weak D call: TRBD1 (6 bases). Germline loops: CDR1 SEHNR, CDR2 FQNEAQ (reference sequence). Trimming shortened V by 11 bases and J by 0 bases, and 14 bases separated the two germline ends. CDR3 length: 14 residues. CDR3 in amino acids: CAARGVFSYNEQFF. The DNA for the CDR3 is TGTGCCGCCAGGGGAGTCTTCTCCTACAATGAGCAGTTCTTC.

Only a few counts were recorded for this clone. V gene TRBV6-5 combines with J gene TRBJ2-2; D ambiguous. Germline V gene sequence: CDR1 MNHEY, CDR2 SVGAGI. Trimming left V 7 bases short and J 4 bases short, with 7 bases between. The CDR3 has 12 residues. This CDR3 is CASISSTGELFF. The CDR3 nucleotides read TGTGCCAGCATCTCTAGCACCGGGGAGCTGTTTTTT.

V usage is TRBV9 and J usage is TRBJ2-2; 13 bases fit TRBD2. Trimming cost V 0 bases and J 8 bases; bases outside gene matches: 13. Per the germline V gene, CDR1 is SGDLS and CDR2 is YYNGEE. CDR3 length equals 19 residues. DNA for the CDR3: TGTGCCAGCAGCGTAGATTTTCGGACTAGCGGGGGCCTCTTTGGGGAGCTGTTTTTT. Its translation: CASSVDFRTSGGLFGELFF.

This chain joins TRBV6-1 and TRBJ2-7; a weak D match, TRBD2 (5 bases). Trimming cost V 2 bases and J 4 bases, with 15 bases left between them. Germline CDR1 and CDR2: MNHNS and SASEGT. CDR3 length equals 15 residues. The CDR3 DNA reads TGTGCCAGCAGTGAAATTGAGGGTGGAGCGTACGAGCAGTACTTC. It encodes CASSEIEGGAYEQYF.

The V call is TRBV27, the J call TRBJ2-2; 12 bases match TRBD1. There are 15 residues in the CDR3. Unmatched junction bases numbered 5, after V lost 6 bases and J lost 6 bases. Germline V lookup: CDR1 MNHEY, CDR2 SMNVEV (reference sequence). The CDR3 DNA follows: TGTGCCAGCAGAGAAGGGACAGGGGGCGCCGGGGAGCTGTTTTTT. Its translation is CASREGTGGAGELFF.

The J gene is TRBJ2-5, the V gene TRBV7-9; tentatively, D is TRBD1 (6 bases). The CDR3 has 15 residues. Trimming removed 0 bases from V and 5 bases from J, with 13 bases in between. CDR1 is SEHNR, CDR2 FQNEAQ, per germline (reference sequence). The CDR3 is CASSLAQGIHETQYF. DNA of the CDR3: TGTGCCAGCAGCTTAGCGCAGGGGATCCACGAGACCCAGTACTTC. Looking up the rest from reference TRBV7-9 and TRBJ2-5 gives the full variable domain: DTGVSQNPRHKITKRGQNVTFRCDPISEHNRLYWYRQTLGQGPEFLTYFQNEAQLEKSRLLSDRFSAERPKGSFSTLEIQRTEQGDSAMYLCASSLAQGIHETQYFGPGTRLLVL.

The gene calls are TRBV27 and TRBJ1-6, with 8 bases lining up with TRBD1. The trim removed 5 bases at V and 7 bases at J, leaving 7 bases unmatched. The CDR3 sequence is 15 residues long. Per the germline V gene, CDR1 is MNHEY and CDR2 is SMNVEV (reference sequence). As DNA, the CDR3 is TGTGCCAGCAGTCCTGACAGGGGTGGGAATTCACCCCTCCACTTT. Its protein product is CASSPDRGGNSPLHF.